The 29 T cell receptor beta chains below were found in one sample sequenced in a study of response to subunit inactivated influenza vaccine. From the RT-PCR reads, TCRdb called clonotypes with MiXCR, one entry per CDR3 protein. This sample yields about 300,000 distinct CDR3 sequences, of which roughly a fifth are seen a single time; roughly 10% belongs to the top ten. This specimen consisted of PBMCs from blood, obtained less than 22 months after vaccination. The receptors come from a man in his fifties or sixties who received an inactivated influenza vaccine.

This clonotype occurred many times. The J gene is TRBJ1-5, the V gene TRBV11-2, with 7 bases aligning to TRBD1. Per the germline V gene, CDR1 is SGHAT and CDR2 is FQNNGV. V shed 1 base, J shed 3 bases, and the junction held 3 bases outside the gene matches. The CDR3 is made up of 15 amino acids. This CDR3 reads CASSLAGGANQPQHF. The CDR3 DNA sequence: TGTGCCAGCAGCTTAGCAGGGGGAGCCAATCAGCCCCAGCATTTT.

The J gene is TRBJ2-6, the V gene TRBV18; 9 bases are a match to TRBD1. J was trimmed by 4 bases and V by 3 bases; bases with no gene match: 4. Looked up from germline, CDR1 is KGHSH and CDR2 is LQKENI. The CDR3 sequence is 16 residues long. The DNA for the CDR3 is TGTGCCAGCTCACCCGGGACAGGGTCAGGGGCCAACGTCCTGACTTTC. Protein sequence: CASSPGTGSGANVLTF.

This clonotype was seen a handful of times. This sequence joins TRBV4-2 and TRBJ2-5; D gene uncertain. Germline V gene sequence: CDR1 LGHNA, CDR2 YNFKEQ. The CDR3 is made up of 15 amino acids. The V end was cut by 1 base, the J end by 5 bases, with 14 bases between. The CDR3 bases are TGTGCCAGCAGCCAAGGTCATGAGAGGATGGAGACCCAGTACTTC. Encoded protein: CASSQGHERMETQYF.

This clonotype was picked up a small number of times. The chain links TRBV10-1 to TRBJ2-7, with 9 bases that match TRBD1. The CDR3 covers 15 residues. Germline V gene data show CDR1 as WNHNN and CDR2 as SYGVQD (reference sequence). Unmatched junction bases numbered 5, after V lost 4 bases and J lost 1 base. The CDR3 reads CASSAFGTGSYEQYF. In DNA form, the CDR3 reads TGCGCCAGCAGTGCCTTCGGGACAGGGTCCTACGAGCAGTACTTC.

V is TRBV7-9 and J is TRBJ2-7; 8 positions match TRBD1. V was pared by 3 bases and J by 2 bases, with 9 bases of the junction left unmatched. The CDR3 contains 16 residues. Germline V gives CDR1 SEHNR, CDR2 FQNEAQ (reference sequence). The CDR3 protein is CASSLVGTGGTYEQYF. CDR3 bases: TGTGCCAGCAGCTTGGTAGGCACAGGGGGAACCTACGAGCAGTACTTC.

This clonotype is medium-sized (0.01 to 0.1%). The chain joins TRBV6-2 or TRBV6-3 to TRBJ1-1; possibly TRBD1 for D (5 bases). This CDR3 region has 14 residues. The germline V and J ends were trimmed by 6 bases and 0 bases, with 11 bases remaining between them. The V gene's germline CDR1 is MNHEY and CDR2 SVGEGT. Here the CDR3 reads CASRNDRMNTEAFF. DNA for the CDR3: TGTGCCAGCAGGAACGACAGAATGAACACTGAAGCTTTCTTT.

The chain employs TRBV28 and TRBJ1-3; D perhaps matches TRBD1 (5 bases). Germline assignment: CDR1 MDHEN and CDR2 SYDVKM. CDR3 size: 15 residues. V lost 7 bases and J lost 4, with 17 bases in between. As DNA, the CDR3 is TGTGCCAGCAACCCTGACAGAGGCTTAGGAAACACCATATATTTT. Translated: CASNPDRGLGNTIYF.

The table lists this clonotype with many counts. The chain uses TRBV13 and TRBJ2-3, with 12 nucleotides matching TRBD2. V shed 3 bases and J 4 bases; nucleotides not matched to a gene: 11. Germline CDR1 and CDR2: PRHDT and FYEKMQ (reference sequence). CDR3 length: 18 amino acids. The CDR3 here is CASSLAKYGLAGSDTQYF. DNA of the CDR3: TGTGCCAGCAGCTTGGCCAAATATGGACTAGCGGGGTCAGATACGCAGTATTTT.

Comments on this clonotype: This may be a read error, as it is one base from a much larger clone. This chain's CDR3 is CANSLMGTNEKLFF. DNA for the CDR3: TGTGCCAACAGCTTGATGGGCACGAATGAAAAACTGTTTTTT. The V gene is TRBV2, the J gene TRBJ1-4; D gene uncertain. The germline V and J ends were trimmed by 10 bases and 5 bases, with 17 bases remaining between them. Germline-derived CDR1 and CDR2 are SNHLY and FYNNEI. CDR3 length: 14 residues.

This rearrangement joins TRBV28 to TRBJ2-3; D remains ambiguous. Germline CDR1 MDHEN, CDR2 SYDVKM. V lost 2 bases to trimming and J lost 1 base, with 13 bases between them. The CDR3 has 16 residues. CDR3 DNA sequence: TGTGCCAGCAGTTTAATTTCGGTTTCTGGCACAGATACGCAGTATTTT. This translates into CASSLISVSGTDTQYF.

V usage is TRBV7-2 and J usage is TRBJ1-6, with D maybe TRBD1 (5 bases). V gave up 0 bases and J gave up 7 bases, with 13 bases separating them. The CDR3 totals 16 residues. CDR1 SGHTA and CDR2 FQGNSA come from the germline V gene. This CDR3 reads CASSLALGPGNSPLHF. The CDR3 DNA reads TGTGCCAGCAGCTTAGCCTTGGGACCAGGGAATTCACCCCTCCACTTT.

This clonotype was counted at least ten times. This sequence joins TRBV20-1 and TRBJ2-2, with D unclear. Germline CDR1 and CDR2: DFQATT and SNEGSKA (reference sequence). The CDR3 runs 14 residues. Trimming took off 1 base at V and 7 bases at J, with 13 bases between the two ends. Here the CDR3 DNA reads TGCAGTGCTAGAGTACCAGAGTCGGGCGGGGAGCTGTTTTTT. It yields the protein CSARVPESGGELFF.

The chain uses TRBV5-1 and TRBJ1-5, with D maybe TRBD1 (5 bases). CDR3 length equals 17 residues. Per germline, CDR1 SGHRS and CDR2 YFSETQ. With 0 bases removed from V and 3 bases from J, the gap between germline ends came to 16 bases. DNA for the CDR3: TGCGCCAGCAGCTTGGGCCCACGGGACGGAGACAATCAGCCCCAGCATTTT. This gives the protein CASSLGPRDGDNQPQHF.

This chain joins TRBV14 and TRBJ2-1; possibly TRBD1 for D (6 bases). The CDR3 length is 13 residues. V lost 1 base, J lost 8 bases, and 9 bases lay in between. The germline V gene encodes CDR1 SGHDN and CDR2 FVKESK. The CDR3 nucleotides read TGTGCCAGCAGCCAAGCACAGGGCCATGAGCAGTTCTTC. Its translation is CASSQAQGHEQFF.

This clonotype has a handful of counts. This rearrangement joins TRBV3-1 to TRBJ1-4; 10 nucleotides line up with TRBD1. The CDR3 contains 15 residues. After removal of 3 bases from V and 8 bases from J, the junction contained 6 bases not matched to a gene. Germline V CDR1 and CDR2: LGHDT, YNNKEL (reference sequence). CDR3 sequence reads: CASSHSGTGAEKLFF. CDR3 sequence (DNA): TGTGCCAGCAGCCACTCCGGGACAGGGGCCGAAAAACTGTTTTTT.

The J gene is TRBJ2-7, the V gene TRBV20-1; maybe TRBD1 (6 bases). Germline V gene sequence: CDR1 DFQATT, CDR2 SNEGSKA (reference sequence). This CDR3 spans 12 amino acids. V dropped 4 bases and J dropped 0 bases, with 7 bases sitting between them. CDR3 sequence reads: CSATDSSYEQYF. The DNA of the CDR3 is TGCAGTGCTACGGACAGCTCCTACGAGCAGTACTTC.

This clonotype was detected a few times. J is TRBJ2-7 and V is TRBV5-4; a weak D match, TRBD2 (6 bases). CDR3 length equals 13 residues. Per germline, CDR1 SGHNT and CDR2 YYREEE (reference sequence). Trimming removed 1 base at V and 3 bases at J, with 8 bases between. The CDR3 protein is CASSLNGGYEQYF. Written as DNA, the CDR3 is TGTGCCAGCAGCTTGAACGGGGGCTACGAGCAGTACTTC.

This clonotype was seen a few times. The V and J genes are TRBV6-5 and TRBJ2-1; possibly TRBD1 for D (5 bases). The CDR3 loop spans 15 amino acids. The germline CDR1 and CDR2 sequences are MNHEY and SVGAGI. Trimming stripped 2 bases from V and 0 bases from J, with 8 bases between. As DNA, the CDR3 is TGTGCCAGCAGTTACGACAGTAGCTCCTACAATGAGCAGTTCTTC. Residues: CASSYDSSSYNEQFF.

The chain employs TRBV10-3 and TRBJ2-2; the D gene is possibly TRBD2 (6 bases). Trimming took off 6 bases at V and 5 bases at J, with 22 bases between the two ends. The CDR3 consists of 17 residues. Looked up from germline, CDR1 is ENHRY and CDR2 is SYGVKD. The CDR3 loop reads CAIRTPLGGVNTGELFF. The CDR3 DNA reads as TGTGCCATCAGGACCCCTCTGGGCGGGGTCAATACCGGGGAGCTGTTTTTT.

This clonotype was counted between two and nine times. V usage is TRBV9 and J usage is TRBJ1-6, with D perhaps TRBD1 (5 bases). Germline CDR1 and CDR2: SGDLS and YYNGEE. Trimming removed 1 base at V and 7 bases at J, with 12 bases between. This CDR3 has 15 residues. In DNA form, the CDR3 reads TGTGCCAGCAGCGTACAGGGTTTTGGAAATTCACCCCTCCACTTT. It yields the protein CASSVQGFGNSPLHF.

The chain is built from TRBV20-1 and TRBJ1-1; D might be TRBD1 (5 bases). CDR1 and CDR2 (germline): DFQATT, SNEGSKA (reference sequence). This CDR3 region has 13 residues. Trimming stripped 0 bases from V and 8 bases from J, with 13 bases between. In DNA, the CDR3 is TGCAGTGCTAGAGATCATATGCAGGGCGAAGCTTTCTTT. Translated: CSARDHMQGEAFF.

The CDR3 DNA is TGTGCCAGCAGTTACTCAGGGGGGCGCGTATACGAGCAGTACTTC. Translating it yields CASSYSGGRVYEQYF. The chain employs TRBV6-5 and TRBJ2-7, with D possibly called TRBD1 or TRBD2 (6 bases each). Germline assignment: CDR1 MNHEY and CDR2 SVGAGI. There are 15 residues in the CDR3. V lost 0 bases and J 4 bases, leaving 13 bases between the germline ends.

The CDR3 region has the DNA TGTGCCAGTAGTATAGTTGGTCAGAAAAACATTCAGTACTTC. It specifies CASSIVGQKNIQYF. The V call is TRBV19, the J call TRBJ2-4; D remains ambiguous. V was shortened by 1 base and J by 4 bases, with 8 bases between the two germline ends. CDR1 is LNHDA, CDR2 SQIVND, per germline (reference sequence). The CDR3 contains 14 residues.

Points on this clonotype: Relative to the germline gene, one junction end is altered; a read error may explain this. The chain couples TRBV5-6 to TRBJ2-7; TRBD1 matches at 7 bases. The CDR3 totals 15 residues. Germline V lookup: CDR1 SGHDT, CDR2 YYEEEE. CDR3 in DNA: TGTGCCAGCAGCTTAAGGACAGGATGGTCCTCCGAGCAGTACTTC. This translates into CASSLRTGWSSEQYF.

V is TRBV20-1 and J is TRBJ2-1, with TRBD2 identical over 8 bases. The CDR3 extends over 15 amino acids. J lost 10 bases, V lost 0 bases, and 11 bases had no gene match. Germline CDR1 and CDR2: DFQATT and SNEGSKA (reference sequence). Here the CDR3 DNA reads TGCAGTGCTAGAGATTCGGGGGGGACCCTCAGGGAGCAGTTCTTC. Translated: CSARDSGGTLREQFF.

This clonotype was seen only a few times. The CDR3: CASSPAQGQHSPLHF. The CDR3 DNA reads as TGTGCCAGCAGCCCAGCTCAGGGGCAGCATTCACCCCTCCACTTT. The V gene is TRBV7-9, the J gene TRBJ1-6; D might be TRBD1 (6 bases). Looked up from germline, CDR1 is SEHNR and CDR2 is FQNEAQ (reference sequence). Deletions cut 5 bases from V and 8 bases from J, with 16 bases between. The CDR3 runs to 15 residues. Supplemented by reference TRBV7-9 and TRBJ1-6, the full variable domain reads DTGVSQNPRHKITKRGQNVTFRCDPISEHNRLYWYRQTLGQGPEFLTYFQNEAQLEKSRLLSDRFSAERPKGSFSTLEIQRTEQGDSAMYLCASSPAQGQHSPLHFGNGTRLTVT.

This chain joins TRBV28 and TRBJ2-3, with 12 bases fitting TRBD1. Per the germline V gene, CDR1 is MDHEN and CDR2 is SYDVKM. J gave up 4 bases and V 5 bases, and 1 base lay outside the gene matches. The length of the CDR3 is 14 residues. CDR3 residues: CASSRDRGPDTQYF. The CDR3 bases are TGTGCCAGCAGTAGGGACAGGGGGCCAGATACGCAGTATTTT.

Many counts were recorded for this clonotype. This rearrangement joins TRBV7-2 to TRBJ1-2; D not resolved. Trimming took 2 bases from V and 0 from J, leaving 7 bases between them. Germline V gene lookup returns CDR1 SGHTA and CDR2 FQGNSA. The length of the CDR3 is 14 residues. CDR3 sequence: CASSLRTANYGYTF. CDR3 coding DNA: TGTGCCAGCAGCTTACGGACGGCTAACTATGGCTACACCTTC.

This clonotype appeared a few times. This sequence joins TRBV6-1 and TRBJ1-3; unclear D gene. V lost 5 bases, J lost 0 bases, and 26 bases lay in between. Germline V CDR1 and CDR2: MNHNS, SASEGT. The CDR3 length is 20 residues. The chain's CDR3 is CASSRRDSPYRAASGNTIYF. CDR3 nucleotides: TGTGCCAGCAGTCGAAGAGACTCTCCCTACAGAGCCGCCTCTGGAAACACCATATATTTT.